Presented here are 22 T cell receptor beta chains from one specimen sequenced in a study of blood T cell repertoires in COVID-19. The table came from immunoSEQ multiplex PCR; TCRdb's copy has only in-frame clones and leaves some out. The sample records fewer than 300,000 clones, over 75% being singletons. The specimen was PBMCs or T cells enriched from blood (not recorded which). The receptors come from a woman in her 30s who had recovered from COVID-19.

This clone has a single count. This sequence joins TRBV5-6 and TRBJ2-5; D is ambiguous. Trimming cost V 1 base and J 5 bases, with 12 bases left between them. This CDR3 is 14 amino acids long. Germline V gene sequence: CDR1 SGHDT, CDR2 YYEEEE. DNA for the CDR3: TGTGCCAGCAGCTTGCGGTCACTCCCTGAGACCCAGTACTTC. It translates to CASSLRSLPETQYF. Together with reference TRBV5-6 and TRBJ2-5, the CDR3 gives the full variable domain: DAGVTQSPTHLIKTRGQQVTLRCSPKSGHDTVSWYQQALGQGPQFIFQYYEEEERQRGNFPDRFSGHQFPNYSSELNVNALLLGDSALYLCASSLRSLPETQYFGPGTRLLVL.

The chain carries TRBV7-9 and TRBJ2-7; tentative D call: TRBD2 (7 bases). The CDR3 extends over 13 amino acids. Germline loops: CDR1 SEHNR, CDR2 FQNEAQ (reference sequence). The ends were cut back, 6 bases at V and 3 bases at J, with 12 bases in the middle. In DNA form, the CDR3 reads TGTGCCAGCAGTTCGGGGGGCAACTACGAGCAGTACTTC. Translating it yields CASSSGGNYEQYF.

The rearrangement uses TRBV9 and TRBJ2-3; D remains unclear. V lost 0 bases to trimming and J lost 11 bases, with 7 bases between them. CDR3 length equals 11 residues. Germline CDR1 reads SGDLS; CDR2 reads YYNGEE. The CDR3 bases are TGTGCCAGCAGCGTAGCTAATGAGCAGTATTTT. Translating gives CASSVANEQYF.

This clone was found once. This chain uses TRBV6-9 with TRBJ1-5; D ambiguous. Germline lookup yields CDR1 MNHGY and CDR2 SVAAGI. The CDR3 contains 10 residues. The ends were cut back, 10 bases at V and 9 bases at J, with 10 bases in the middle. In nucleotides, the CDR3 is TGTGCCACACTACATAGGCCCCAGCATTTT. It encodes CATLHRPQHF.

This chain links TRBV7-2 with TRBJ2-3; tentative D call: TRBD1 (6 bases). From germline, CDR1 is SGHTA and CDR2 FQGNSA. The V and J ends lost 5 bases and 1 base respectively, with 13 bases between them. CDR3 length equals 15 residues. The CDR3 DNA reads TGTGCCAGCAGCAGCTCGGGACACGGCACAGATACGCAGTATTTT. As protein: CASSSSGHGTDTQYF.

The DNA for the CDR3 is TGTGCCAGTAACTCCGGGACAAACAACTATGGCTACACCTTC. This sequence encodes CASNSGTNNYGYTF. The chain has TRBV19 and TRBJ1-2; tentatively, D is TRBD1 (6 bases). Germline loops: CDR1 LNHDA, CDR2 SQIVND (reference sequence). There are 14 residues in the CDR3. V lost 7 bases to trimming and J lost 2 bases, with 14 bases between them.

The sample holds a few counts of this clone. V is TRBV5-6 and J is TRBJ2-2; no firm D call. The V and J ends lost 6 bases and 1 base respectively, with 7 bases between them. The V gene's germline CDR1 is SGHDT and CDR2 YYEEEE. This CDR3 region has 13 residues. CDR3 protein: CASTHLNTGELFF. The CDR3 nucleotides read TGTGCCAGCACCCACTTGAACACCGGGGAGCTGTTTTTT.

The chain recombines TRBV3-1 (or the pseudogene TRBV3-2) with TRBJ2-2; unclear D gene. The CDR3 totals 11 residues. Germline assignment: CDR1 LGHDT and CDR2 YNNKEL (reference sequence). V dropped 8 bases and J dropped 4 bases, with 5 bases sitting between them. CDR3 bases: TGTGCCAGCCAGGTCACCGGGGAGCTGTTTTTT. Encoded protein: CASQVTGELFF.

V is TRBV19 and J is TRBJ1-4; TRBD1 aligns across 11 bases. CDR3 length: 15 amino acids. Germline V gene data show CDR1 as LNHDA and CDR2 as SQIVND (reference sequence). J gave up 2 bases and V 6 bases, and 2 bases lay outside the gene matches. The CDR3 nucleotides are TGTGCCAGTAGCGGACAGGGGGCTACTAATGAAAAACTGTTTTTT. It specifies CASSGQGATNEKLFF.

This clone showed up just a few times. The DNA for the CDR3 is TGTGCCAGCAGCGCCCCTGGGGCCCACGAGCAGTACTTC. Protein sequence: CASSAPGAHEQYF. This chain connects TRBV9 to TRBJ2-7; perhaps TRBD1 as D (5 bases). V lost 3 bases and J lost 5, with 12 bases in between. Germline V gene lookup returns CDR1 SGDLS and CDR2 YYNGEE. The CDR3 length is 13 residues.

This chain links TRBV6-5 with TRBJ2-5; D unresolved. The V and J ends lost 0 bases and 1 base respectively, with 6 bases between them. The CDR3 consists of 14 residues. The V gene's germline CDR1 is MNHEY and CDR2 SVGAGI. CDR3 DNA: TGTGCCAGCAGTTACTCGGGCAGCCAAGAGACCCAGTACTTC. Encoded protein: CASSYSGSQETQYF.

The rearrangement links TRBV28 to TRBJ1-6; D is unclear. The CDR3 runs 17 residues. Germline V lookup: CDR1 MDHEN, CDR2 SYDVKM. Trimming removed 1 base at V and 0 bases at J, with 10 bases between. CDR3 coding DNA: TGTGCCAGCAGTTTATCCCGTGGTAGCTCCTATAATTCACCCCTCCACTTT. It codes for CASSLSRGSSYNSPLHF.

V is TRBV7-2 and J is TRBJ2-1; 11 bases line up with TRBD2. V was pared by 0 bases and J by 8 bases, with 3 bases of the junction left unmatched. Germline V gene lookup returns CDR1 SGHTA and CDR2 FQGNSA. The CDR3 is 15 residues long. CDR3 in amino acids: CASSLASGRADEQFF. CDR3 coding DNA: TGTGCCAGCAGCTTAGCTAGCGGGAGGGCAGATGAGCAGTTCTTC.

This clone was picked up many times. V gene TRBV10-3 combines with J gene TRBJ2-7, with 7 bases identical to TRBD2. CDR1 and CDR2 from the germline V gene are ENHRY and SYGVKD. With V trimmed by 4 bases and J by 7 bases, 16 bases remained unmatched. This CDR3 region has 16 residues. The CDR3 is CAISGYPVAGVGEQYF. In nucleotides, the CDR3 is TGTGCCATCAGTGGGTACCCGGTGGCGGGAGTAGGTGAGCAGTACTTC.

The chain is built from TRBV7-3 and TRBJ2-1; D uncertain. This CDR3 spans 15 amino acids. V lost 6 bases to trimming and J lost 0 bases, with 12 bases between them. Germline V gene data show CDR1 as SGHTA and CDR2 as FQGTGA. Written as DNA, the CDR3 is TGTGCCAGCAGTATTGGCGGAAGCTCCTACAATGAGCAGTTCTTC. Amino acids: CASSIGGSSYNEQFF.

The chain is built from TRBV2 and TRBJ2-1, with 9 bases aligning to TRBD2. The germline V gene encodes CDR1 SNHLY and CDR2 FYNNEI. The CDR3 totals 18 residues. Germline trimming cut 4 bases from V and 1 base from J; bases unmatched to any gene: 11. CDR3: CASSGMDSGSPSYNEQFF. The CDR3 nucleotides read TGTGCCAGCAGTGGGATGGATAGCGGGAGCCCTTCCTACAATGAGCAGTTCTTC. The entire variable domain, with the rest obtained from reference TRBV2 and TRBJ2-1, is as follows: EPEVTQTPSHQVTQMGQEVILRCVPISNHLYFYWYRQILGQKVEFLVSFYNNEISEKSEIFDDQFSVERPDGSNFTLKIRSTKLEDSAMYFCASSGMDSGSPSYNEQFFGPGTRLTVL.

The CDR3 nucleotides are TGTGCCAGCAGCTTGACAGGGGATCAGCCCCAGCATTTT. It specifies CASSLTGDQPQHF. The chain employs TRBV13 and TRBJ1-5; the match to TRBD1 covers 8 bases. V was pared by 3 bases and J by 5 bases, with 0 bases of the junction left unmatched. CDR1 is PRHDT, CDR2 FYEKMQ, per germline (reference sequence). This CDR3 region has 13 residues. Together with reference TRBV13 and TRBJ1-5, the CDR3 gives the full variable domain: AAGVIQSPRHLIKEKRETATLKCYPIPRHDTVYWYQQGPGQDPQFLISFYEKMQSDKGSIPDRFSAQQFSDYHSELNMSSLELGDSALYFCASSLTGDQPQHFGDGTRLSIL.

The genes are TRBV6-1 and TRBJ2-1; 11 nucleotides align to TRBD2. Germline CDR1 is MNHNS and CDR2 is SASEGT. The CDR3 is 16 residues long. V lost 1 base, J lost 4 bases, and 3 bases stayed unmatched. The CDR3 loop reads CASSEEGLAVYNEQFF. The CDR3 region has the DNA TGTGCCAGCAGTGAAGAGGGACTAGCGGTATACAATGAGCAGTTCTTC.

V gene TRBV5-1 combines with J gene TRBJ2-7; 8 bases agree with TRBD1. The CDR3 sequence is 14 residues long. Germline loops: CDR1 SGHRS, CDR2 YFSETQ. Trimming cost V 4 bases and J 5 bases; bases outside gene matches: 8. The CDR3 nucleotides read TGCGCCAGCAGCGGCCAGGGACAGGTGGACGAGCAGTACTTC. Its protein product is CASSGQGQVDEQYF.

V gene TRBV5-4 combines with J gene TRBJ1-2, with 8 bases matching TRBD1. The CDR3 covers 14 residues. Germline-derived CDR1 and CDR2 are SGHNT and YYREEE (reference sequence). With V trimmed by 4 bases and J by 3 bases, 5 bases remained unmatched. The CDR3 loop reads CASSGQTGDYGYTF. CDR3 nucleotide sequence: TGTGCCAGCAGCGGACAGACAGGGGACTATGGCTACACCTTC.

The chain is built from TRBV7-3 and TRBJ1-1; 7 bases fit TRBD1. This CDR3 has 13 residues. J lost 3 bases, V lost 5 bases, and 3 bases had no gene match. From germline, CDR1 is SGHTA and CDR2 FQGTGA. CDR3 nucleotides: TGTGCCAGCAGCCGGCAGGGGGACACTGAAGCTTTCTTT. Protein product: CASSRQGDTEAFF.

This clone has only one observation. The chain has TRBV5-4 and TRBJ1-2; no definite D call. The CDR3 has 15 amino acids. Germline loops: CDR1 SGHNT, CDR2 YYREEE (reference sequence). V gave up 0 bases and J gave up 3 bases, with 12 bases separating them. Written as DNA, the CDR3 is TGTGCCAGCAGCTTGGCAACGTCCCGGGACTATGGCTACACCTTC. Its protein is CASSLATSRDYGYTF.